The clone carrying this T cell receptor beta chain was observed a single time. The V end lost 2 bases, the J end lost 1 base, and 12 bases lay between the germline ends. Germline V gene sequence: CDR1 SGDLS, CDR2 YYNGEE. The CDR3 is made up of 15 amino acids. TCRdb keeps only in-frame clones here, not all; method: immunoSEQ multiplex PCR. The table has 2.3 million or so clones, just over 90% seen once; the top ten hold 0.39%. The data derive from a study of shared clonotypes between healthy human individuals. Study in general: A donor's plate count was three for CD4 naive and three for CD4 memory; CD8 naive had two and CD8 memory one.

The V call is TRBV9, the J call TRBJ1-1; D not resolved. Sequenced input: naive CD4+ T cells from PBMCs. Subset: CD45RA+ positively selected. This sequence originates from a man between 18 and 29 years old in good health. Some clones in this sample may be carry-over from other donors' samples. CDR3 sequence: CASSVLSTANTEAFF. The CDR3 nucleotides are TGTGCCAGCAGCGTCTTGTCCACAGCGAACACTGAAGCTTTCTTT.